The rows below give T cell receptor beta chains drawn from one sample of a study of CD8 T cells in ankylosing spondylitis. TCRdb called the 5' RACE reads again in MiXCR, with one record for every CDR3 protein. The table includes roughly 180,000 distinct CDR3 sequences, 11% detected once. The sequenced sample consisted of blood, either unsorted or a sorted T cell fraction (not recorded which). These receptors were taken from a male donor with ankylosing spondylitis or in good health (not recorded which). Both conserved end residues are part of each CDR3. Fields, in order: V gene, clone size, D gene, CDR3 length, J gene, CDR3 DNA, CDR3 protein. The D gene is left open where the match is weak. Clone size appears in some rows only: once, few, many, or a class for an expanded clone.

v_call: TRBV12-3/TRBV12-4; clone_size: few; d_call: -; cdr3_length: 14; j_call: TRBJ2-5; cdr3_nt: TGTGCCAGCAGTTTAAATGGACGCCAAGAGACCCAGTACTTC; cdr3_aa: CASSLNGRQETQYF
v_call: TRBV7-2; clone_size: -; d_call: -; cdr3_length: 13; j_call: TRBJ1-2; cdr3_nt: TGTGCCAGCAGCTTAGAAGGGTCTTATAGCTACACCTTC; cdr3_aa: CASSLEGSYSYTF
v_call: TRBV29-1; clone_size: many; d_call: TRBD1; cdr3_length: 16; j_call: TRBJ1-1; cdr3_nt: TGCAGCGTTAGCTACAGGGGAATGGGGGAAGGGACTGAAGCTTTCTTT; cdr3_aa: CSVSYRGMGEGTEAFF
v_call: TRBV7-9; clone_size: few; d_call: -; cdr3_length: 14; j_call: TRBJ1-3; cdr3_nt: TGTGCCAGCAGGTACACAGTCTCTGGAAACACCATATATTTT; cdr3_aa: CASRYTVSGNTIYF
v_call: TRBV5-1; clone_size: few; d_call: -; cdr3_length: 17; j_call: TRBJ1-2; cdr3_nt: TGCGCCAGCAGCTCGGGAGGATTCACCAGTCGGGGGGATGGCTACACCTTC; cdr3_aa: CASSSGGFTSRGDGYTF
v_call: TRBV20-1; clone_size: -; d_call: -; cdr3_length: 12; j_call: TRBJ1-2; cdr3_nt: TGCAGTGCTAGAGGAGGGAGAGGGGGCTACACCTTC; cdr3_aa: CSARGGRGGYTF
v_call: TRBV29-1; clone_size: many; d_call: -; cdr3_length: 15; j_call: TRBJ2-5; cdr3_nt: TGCAGCGTTGAGTACGCAGGGGACATACAAGAGACCCAGTACTTC; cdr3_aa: CSVEYAGDIQETQYF
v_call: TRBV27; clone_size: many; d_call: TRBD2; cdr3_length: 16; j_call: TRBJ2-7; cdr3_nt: TGTGCCAGCAGTTTACTAATCGGGACTAGGATCGACGAGCAGTACTTC; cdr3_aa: CASSLLIGTRIDEQYF
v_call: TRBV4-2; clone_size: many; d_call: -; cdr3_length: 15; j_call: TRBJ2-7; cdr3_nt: TGTGCCAGCAGCCAACAGGGAACGGATGAAAACGAGCAGTACTTC; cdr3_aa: CASSQQGTDENEQYF
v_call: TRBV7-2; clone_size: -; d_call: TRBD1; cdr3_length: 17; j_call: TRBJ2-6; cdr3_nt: TGTGCCAGCAGCCGCCGTATACAGGGGGCTGGGGCCAACGTCCTGACTTTC; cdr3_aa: CASSRRIQGAGANVLTF
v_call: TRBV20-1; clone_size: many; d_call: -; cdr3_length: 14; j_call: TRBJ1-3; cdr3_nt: TGCAGTGCTCGGGACCCGAGACCGGGAAACACCATATATTTT; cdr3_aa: CSARDPRPGNTIYF
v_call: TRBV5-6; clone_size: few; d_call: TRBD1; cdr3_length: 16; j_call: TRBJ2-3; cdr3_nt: TGTGCCAGCAGCTTGGGAGCGGGACAGGGGAGAGATACGCAGTATTTT; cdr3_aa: CASSLGAGQGRDTQYF
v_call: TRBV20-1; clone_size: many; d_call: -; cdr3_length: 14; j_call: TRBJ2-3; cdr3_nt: TGCAGTGCTCCACAGGGCCGCGGGGGTAATACGCAGTATTTT; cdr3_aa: CSAPQGRGGNTQYF
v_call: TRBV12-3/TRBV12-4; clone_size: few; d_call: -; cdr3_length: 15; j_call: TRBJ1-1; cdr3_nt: TGTGCCAGCAGTCCCTTACGGGGAGTGGGGACTGAAGCTTTCTTT; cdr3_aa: CASSPLRGVGTEAFF
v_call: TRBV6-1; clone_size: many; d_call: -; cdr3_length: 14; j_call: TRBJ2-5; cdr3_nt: TGTGCCAGCAGTGAACACCCGGGCCAAGAGACCCAGTACTTC; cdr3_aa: CASSEHPGQETQYF
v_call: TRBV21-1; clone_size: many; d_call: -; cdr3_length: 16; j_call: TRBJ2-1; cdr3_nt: TGTGCCAGCAGCAAAGTCGGCGGCGCCTCCTACAATGAGCAGTTCTTC; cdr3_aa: CASSKVGGASYNEQFF
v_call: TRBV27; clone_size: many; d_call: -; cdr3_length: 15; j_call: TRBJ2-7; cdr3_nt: TGTGCCAGCAGTCCGACCGGGGGTGGATTCTACGAGCAGTACTTC; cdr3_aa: CASSPTGGGFYEQYF
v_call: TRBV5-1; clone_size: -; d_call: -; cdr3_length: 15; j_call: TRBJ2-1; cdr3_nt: TGCGCCAGCAGCTTGCAGGGGGGTCAGTGGAATGAGCAGTTCTTC; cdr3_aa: CASSLQGGQWNEQFF
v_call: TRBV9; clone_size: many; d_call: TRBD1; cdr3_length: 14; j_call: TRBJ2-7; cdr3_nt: TGTGCCAGCAGCCCAGGACAGGGGGCGTACGAGCAGTACTTC; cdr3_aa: CASSPGQGAYEQYF
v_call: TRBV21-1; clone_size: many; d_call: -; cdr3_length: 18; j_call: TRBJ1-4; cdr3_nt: TGTGCCAGCAGCAAAGTGATAGGCAGGGGAATCGTCCATGAAAAACTGTTTTTT; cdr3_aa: CASSKVIGRGIVHEKLFF
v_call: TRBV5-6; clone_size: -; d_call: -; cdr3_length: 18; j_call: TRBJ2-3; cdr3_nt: TGTGCCAGCAGCTCAATCCGACACTCAGGGGCTAGCACAGATACGCAGTATTTT; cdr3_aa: CASSSIRHSGASTDTQYF
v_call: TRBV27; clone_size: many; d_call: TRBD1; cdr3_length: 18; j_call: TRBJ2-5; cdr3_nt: TGTGCCAGCAGTTTGAGGGGACAGGGTCGAGGTTGGTTGGAGACCCAGTACTTC; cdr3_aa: CASSLRGQGRGWLETQYF
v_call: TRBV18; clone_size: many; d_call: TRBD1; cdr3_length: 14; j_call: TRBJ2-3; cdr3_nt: TGTGCCAGCTCACCCGCGACAGGGAAAGATACGCAGTATTTT; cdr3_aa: CASSPATGKDTQYF
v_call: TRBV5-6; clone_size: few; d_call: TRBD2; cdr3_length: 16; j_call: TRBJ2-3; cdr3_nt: TGTGCCAGCCGCTTCCTAGCGGGGGACCCAACAGATACGCAGTATTTT; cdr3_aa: CASRFLAGDPTDTQYF
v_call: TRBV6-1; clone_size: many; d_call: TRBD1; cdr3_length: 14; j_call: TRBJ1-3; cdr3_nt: TGTGCCAGCAGTCAAAAACAGGGGTCCCCATCCATATATTTT; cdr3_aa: CASSQKQGSPSIYF
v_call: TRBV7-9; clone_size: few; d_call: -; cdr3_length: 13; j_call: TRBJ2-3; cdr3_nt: TGTGCCAGCAGCCGGGACCCGACAGATACGCAGTATTTT; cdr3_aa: CASSRDPTDTQYF
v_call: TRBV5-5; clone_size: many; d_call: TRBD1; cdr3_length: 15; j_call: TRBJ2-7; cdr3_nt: TGTGCCAGCAGCTTGTCCGGGACAGGGATCTACGAGCAGTACTTC; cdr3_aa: CASSLSGTGIYEQYF
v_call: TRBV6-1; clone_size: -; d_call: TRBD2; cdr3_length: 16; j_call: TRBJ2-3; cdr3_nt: TGTGCCAGCGCTTCTATCAGGGCGGGGAGGGCAGATACGCAGTATTTT; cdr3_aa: CASASIRAGRADTQYF
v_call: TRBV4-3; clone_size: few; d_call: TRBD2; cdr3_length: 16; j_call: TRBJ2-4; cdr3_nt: TGCGCCAGCAGCCAAGATAGAGCGGGGGGCGGGAACATTCAGTACTTC; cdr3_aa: CASSQDRAGGGNIQYF
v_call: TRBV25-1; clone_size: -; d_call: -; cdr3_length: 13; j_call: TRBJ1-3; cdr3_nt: TGTGCCACAGAAAGTCCCTCTGGAAACACCATATATTTT; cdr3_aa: CATESPSGNTIYF
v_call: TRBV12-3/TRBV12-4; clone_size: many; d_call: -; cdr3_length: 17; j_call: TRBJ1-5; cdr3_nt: TGTGCCAGCAGTTTATTATCCACCCCATCCCTCAATCAGCCCCAGCATTTT; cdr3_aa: CASSLLSTPSLNQPQHF
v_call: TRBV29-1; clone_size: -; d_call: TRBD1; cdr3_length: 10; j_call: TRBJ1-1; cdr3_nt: TGCAGCGTTGTCAGGGGGGAAGCTTTCTTT; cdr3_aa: CSVVRGEAFF
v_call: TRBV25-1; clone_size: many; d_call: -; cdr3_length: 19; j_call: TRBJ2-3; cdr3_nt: TGTGCCAGCAGCGCCCACCAACCCCACGGACAGTCTAACACAGATACGCAGTATTTT; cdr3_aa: CASSAHQPHGQSNTDTQYF
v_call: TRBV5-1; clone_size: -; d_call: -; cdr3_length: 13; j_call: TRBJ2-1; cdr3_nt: TGCGCCAGCAGGGTGGACCGTAACAATGAGCAGTTCTTC; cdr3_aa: CASRVDRNNEQFF
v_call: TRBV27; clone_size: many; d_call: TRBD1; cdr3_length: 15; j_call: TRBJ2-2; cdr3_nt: TGTGCCAGCAGCCCCGGGGACAGTCCCACCGGGGAGCTGTTTTTT; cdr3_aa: CASSPGDSPTGELFF
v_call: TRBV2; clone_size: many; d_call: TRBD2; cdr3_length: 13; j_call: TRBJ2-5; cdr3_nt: TGTGCCAGCAGCCGGGAGGTACAAGAGACCCAGTACTTC; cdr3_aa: CASSREVQETQYF
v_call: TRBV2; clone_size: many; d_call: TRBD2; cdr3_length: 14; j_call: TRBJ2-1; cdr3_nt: TGTGCCAGCAGTGCACTAGCGGGGGCCAATGAGCAGTTCTTC; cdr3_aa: CASSALAGANEQFF
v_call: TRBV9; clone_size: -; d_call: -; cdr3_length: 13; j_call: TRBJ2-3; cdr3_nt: TGTGCCAGCAGCGCCATAAACATGAATACGCGGTATTTT; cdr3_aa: CASSAINMNTRYF
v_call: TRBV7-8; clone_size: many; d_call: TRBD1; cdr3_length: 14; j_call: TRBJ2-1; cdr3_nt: TGTGCCAGCAGCTTTTCGACAGGGGGCAATGAGCAGTTCTTC; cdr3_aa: CASSFSTGGNEQFF
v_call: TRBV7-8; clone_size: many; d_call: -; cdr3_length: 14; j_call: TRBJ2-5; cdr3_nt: TGTGCCAGCAGGGGACTCTTTGGGAGGGAGACCCAGTACTTC; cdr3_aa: CASRGLFGRETQYF
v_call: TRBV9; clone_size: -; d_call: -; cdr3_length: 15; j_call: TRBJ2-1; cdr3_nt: TGTGCCAGCAGCGCCCGGGACCCCAGGGGCAATGAGCAGTTCTTC; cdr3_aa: CASSARDPRGNEQFF
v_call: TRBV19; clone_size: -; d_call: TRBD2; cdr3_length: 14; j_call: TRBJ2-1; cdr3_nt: TGTGCCAGTAAGCGGGGGGCAGCCATCAATGAGCAGTTCTTC; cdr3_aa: CASKRGAAINEQFF
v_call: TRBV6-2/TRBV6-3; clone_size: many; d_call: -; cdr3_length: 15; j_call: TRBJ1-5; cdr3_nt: TGTGCCAGCAGTTACCTAAGCGATAGCAATCAGCCCCAGCATTTT; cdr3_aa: CASSYLSDSNQPQHF
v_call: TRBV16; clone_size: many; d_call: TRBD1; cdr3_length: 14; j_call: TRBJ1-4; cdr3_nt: TGTGCCAGCAGCCGCCGGGACAGCGCTGAAAAACTGTTTTTT; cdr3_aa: CASSRRDSAEKLFF
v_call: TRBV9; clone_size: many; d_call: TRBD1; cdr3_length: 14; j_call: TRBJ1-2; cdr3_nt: TGTGCCAGCGTACGAGGGGACAGGGACTATGGCTACACCTTC; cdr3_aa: CASVRGDRDYGYTF
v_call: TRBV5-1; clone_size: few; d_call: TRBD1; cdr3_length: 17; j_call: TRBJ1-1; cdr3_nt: TGCGCCAGCAGCTTGGACCCAAGACAGGGCCTGAACACTGAAGCTTTCTTT; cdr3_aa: CASSLDPRQGLNTEAFF